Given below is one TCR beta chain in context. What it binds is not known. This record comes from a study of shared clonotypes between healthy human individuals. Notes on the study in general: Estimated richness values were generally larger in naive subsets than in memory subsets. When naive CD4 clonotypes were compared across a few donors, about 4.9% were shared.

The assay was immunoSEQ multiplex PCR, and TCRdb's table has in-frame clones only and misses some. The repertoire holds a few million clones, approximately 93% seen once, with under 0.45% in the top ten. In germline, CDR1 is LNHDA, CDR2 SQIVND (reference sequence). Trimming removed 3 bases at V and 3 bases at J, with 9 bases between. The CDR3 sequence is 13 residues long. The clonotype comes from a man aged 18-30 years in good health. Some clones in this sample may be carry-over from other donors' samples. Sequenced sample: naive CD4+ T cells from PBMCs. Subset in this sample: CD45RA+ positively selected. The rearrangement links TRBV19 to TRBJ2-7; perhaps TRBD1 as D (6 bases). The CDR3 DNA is TGTGCCAGTAGTATCTACAGGGACTACGAGCAGTACTTC. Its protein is CASSIYRDYEQYF.